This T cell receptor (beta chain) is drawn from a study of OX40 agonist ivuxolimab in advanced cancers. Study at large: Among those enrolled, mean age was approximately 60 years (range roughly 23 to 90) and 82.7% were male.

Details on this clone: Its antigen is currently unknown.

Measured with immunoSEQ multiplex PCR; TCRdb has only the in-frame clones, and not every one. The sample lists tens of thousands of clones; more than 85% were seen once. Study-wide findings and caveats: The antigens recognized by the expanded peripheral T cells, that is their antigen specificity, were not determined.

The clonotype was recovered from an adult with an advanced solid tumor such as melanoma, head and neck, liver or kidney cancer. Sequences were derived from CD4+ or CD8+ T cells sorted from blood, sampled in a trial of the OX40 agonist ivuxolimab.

The CDR3 DNA is TGTGCCAGCAGCTTAAGTTCGGAGGGGGCCAAAACGTACCAAGAGACCCAGTACTTC. It encodes CASSLSSEGAKTYQETQYF. This chain connects TRBV7-9 to TRBJ2-5; a weak D match, TRBD1 (7 bases). From germline, CDR1 is SEHNR and CDR2 FQNEAQ (reference sequence). The CDR3 totals 19 residues. The germline V and J ends were trimmed by 2 bases and 0 bases, with 22 bases remaining between them.